The following is a TCR beta chain sequence with its context. This clonotype was counted only a few times. This clone's antigen is unknown. The record has no base qualities; no much larger clone is one base away. This specimen belongs to a study of T-cell memory formation after mild COVID-19 (dated by TCRdb to the early 2020s). Looking at the study overall: TCR sequence clusters from the two donors were largely donor specific. In a couple of donors, T-cell clones that expanded and contracted after mild COVID-19 were tracked by sequencing TCRalpha and TCRbeta repertoires over time. Two young, previously healthy adult volunteers made up the cohort, one male and one female. What the work shows at the level of the full study, not this receptor alone: Only a couple of mild cases were covered in the study, and larger cohorts including severe cases with pre-infection samples were considered necessary. Some responding clones were found in pre-infection memory, which suggests that pre-existing cross-reactive memory T cells took part in the SARS-CoV-2 response. SARS-CoV-2 specificity was not confirmed for the second-wave clones peaking on day 37. Contracting CD4+ clones turned up mainly in the CM and EM memory subsets, whereas EMRA was where CD8+ clones were enriched. Balanced CD4/CD8 phenotypes were observed for clones contracting from day 15 to 85, whereas a bias towards CD4+ was observed for a second wave of clones expanding from day 15 to 37.

The germline V gene (reference sequence) gives CDR1 as MNHEY and CDR2 as SMNVEV. Relative to germline, V is missing 8 bases and J is missing 1 base, with 7 bases of the junction outside any gene match. The CDR3 runs 14 amino acids, cysteine and phenylalanine included. Only the CDR3 portion is preserved as DNA: 42 bases, with reading frame beginning at the first base. Reads for this sample came from an Illumina NovaSeq 6000. TCRalpha and TCRbeta cDNA libraries were built by 5'RACE with constant-segment primers, adding sample barcodes and unique molecular identifiers. RNA was extracted from every sample with Trizol reagent. Amplification of the libraries took two PCR steps, and the second step added a second sample barcode plus Illumina TruSeq adapters. Sequencing of libraries was performed on an Illumina NovaSeq with 2 x 150 bp paired-end reads. Per the source publication's procedure: With migec v1.2.7, reads were demultiplexed and then collapsed into UMI-guided consensus sequences. Using mixcr v2.1.11, the UMI consensuses were aligned to TRA and TRB V and J templates and assembled into clonotypes. A clonotype was counted as expanded or contracted only when both edgeR and NoisET called the clonotype significant, with the noise models trained on biological replicates. For edgeR calls, the cutoffs were a false discovery rate-adjusted p below 0.01 and a log2 fold-change threshold of 1. PCA with hierarchical clustering of max-normalized trajectories of the 1000 most abundant clonotypes was used as exploratory dynamics analysis. Separately sequenced CD4+ and CD8+ repertoires were used to assign the CD4 or CD8 phenotype of responding clones. TCRdb trimmed public reads at Q25 via fastp, called clones via MiXCR and kept in-frame beta chains. Rows with one shared CDR3 protein collapse into an entry with the most common genes and DNA. It is TCRdb's table, rather than the study itself, that gives the V and J calls and clone size. Recorded for this sample are about 450,000 distinct CDR3 sequences; about a quarter of them occurred a single time. The ten top clones hold approximately 14% of the sample.

PBMCs were isolated by Ficoll-Paque density gradient centrifugation. The chain uses TRBV27 and TRBJ2-5; TRBD2 agrees with 7 junctional bases. The sample taken for sequencing was PBMCs or a T cell subset sorted from them (not recorded which). The receptor comes from an adult woman who had mild COVID-19 (a few samples of this study predate the infection). The sample titles of this study are shuffled in the database, so cell type and time point are left out; the donor was told from shared clones. The CDR3 here reads CASAPGGIQETQYF. Here is the DNA: TGTGCCAGCGCACCCGGGGGGATCCAAGAGACCCAGTACTTC.